These 29 T cell receptor beta chains were all obtained from the same sample, sequenced in a study of shared clonotypes between healthy human individuals. TCRdb's copy holds only in-frame clones and misses some; the assay was immunoSEQ multiplex PCR. The sample has 2.3 million or so clones, approximately 95% seen once; the top ten hold roughly 0.36%. Sequenced input: naive CD4+ T cells from PBMCs. Subset noted: CD45RA+ positively selected. The receptors come from a young man in good health. Some clones in this sample may be carry-over from other donors' samples.

The rearrangement uses TRBV9 and TRBJ2-5; 8 nucleotides agree with TRBD1. CDR3 length: 16 residues. The germline CDR1 and CDR2 sequences are SGDLS and YYNGEE. Trimming at V came to 3 bases and at J to 2 bases, leaving 9 bases not matched to a gene. The CDR3 region is CASSDHPGTGQETQYF. The DNA for the CDR3 is TGTGCCAGCAGCGACCATCCCGGGACAGGTCAAGAGACCCAGTACTTC.

V and J are TRBV13 and TRBJ2-7; D not resolved. With 5 bases removed from V and 2 bases from J, the gap between germline ends came to 10 bases. Looked up from germline, CDR1 is PRHDT and CDR2 is FYEKMQ (reference sequence). The CDR3 loop spans 13 amino acids. CDR3 amino acids: CASSQLPTYEQYF. As DNA, the CDR3 is TGTGCCAGCAGCCAACTACCCACCTACGAGCAGTACTTC.

This clone appeared a single time. This chain links TRBV12-5 with TRBJ2-1; unclear D gene. The CDR3 spans 13 residues. Germline V lookup: CDR1 LGHNT, CDR2 FRNRAP. The ends were cut back, 5 bases at V and 4 bases at J, with 9 bases in the middle. CDR3 sequence reads: CASGPTSYNEQFF. The CDR3 DNA follows: TGTGCTAGTGGTCCAACCTCTTACAATGAGCAGTTCTTC.

Only one count was recorded for this clone. The chain employs TRBV5-5 and TRBJ1-2, with a tentative D call TRBD1 (5 bases). The CDR3 has 14 residues. CDR1 is SGHKS, CDR2 YYEKEE, per germline (reference sequence). Trimming removed 0 bases at V and 8 bases at J, with 14 bases between. As DNA, the CDR3 is TGTGCCAGCAGCTTGGCGGGGACCGAGGGAGGCTACACCTTC. It codes for CASSLAGTEGGYTF. The whole variable domain, remainder taken from reference TRBV5-5 and TRBJ1-2, is DAGVTQSPTHLIKTRGQQVTLRCSPISGHKSVSWYQQVLGQGPQFIFQYYEKEERGRGNFPDRFSARQFPNYSSELNVNALLLGDSALYLCASSLAGTEGGYTFGSGTRLTVV.

The V call is TRBV18, the J call TRBJ2-4, with TRBD1 matching over 7 bases. CDR1 and CDR2 (germline): KGHSH, LQKENI. The CDR3 runs 17 residues. V shed 4 bases, J shed 0 bases, and the junction held 9 bases outside the gene matches. The CDR3 is CASSRPGTELAKNIQYF. CDR3 DNA: TGTGCCAGCTCACGCCCCGGGACAGAACTAGCCAAAAACATTCAGTACTTC.

V is TRBV9 and J is TRBJ1-2, with D possibly TRBD1 on 6 matching bases. The germline CDR1 and CDR2 sequences are SGDLS and YYNGEE. Trimming took 1 base from V and 4 from J, leaving 20 bases between them. The CDR3 runs to 17 residues. The CDR3 coding sequence is TGTGCCAGCAGCGTAAACACCGGGGGCAAGGGATCCTATGGCTACACCTTC. Its translation: CASSVNTGGKGSYGYTF.

The chain recombines TRBV28 with TRBJ2-3; TRBD1 is a possible D gene (5 bases). The germline V and J ends were trimmed by 2 bases and 5 bases, with 11 bases remaining between them. The CDR3 is made up of 14 amino acids. CDR1 and CDR2 from the germline V gene are MDHEN and SYDVKM. CDR3 DNA: TGTGCCAGCAGTTTAACAGGAAGATTAGATACGCAGTATTTT. Translated: CASSLTGRLDTQYF.

The chain is built from TRBV5-1 and TRBJ2-2; 7 nucleotides agree with TRBD2. CDR3 length: 17 amino acids. CDR1 SGHRS and CDR2 YFSETQ come from the germline V gene. Trimming removed 0 bases from V and 2 bases from J; junction bases left unmatched: 7. In DNA, the CDR3 is TGCGCCAGCAGCTTGGATCCCGGGACTACCAACACCGGGGAGCTGTTTTTT. It specifies CASSLDPGTTNTGELFF.

A single count supports this clone. Other DNA sequences within the sample encode an identical CDR3. The chain links TRBV5-1 to TRBJ2-2; D call uncertain. This CDR3 has 12 amino acids. Trimming took off 4 bases at V and 2 bases at J, with 3 bases between the two ends. CDR1 is SGHRS, CDR2 YFSETQ, per germline. CDR3 coding DNA: TGCGCCAGCAGCCGAAACACCGGGGAGCTGTTTTTT. Residues: CASSRNTGELFF.

J is TRBJ1-2 and V is TRBV4-1, with a tentative D call TRBD1 (5 bases). CDR3 size: 15 residues. V lost 0 bases to trimming and J lost 10 bases, with 18 bases between them. CDR1 is MGHRA and CDR2 is YSYEKL in the germline V gene. DNA of the CDR3: TGCGCCAGCAGCCAAGAGGAAGGGGCAGGGCGTCCCTACACCTTC. Translation gives CASSQEEGAGRPYTF.

V gene TRBV5-1 combines with J gene TRBJ2-3, with TRBD2 matching over 8 bases. The germline V gene has CDR1 SGHRS and CDR2 YFSETQ. This CDR3 has 16 residues. Trimming at V came to 3 bases and at J to 6 bases, leaving 12 bases not matched to a gene. Here the CDR3 DNA reads TGCGCCAGCAGCTCTCTCTCAGCGGGAGCTAGGGATACGCAGTATTTT. This translates into CASSSLSAGARDTQYF.

CDR3 nucleotide sequence: TGTGCCAGCAGCCCTCGGGAGTGGGGGTACTACGAGCAGTACTTC. Its protein product is CASSPREWGYYEQYF. The rearrangement links TRBV7-2 to TRBJ2-7; a possible D gene is TRBD2 (6 bases). The length of the CDR3 is 15 residues. V was clipped by 5 bases and J by 3 bases, with 17 bases between them. Per germline, CDR1 SGHTA and CDR2 FQGNSA.

This chain links TRBV25-1 with TRBJ2-5, with D possibly TRBD2 on 7 matching bases. The germline CDR1 and CDR2 sequences are MGHDK and SYGVNS. The CDR3 totals 14 residues. Trimming stripped 1 base from V and 5 bases from J, with 11 bases between. CDR3 region: CASSELGGAETQYF. As DNA, the CDR3 is TGTGCCAGCAGTGAATTGGGGGGGGCCGAGACCCAGTACTTC.

This sequence joins TRBV9 and TRBJ2-1, with D uncertain. The CDR3 runs to 17 residues. Trimming removed 7 bases at V and 0 bases at J, with 20 bases between. The germline gives CDR1 SGDLS, CDR2 YYNGEE. The CDR3 bases are TGTGCCAGCGCCCCTAGAGAACTCCGGAGCTCCTACAATGAGCAGTTCTTC. Amino acid sequence: CASAPRELRSSYNEQFF.

The chain carries TRBV25-1 and TRBJ1-2; D call uncertain. Trimming removed 1 base at V and 4 bases at J, with 10 bases between. CDR1 and CDR2 (germline): MGHDK, SYGVNS. The CDR3 covers 14 residues. Here the CDR3 reads CASSESEASYGYTF. The CDR3 DNA reads TGTGCCAGCAGTGAATCGGAGGCTTCCTATGGCTACACCTTC.

The chain recombines TRBV5-6 with TRBJ2-2; 10 positions agree with TRBD1. CDR3 length: 15 residues. With 4 bases clipped from V and 6 bases from J, the junction kept 6 bases outside the gene matches. CDR1 SGHDT and CDR2 YYEEEE come from the germline V gene. CDR3 sequence: CASSPGTGEAGELFF. In nucleotides, the CDR3 is TGTGCCAGCAGCCCCGGGACAGGGGAGGCCGGGGAGCTGTTTTTT.

The chain recombines TRBV9 with TRBJ2-3; D remains ambiguous. This CDR3 spans 14 amino acids. Germline V gene lookup returns CDR1 SGDLS and CDR2 YYNGEE. Trimming took 6 bases from V and 0 from J, leaving 11 bases between them. The CDR3 loop is CASTPGASTDTQYF. CDR3 bases: TGTGCCAGCACCCCTGGTGCTAGCACAGATACGCAGTATTTT.

This clone appeared a few times. CDR3 in DNA: TGCAGTGCTAGAACCTGGGGCTACACCTTC. Protein product: CSARTWGYTF. The rearrangement uses TRBV20-1 and TRBJ1-2; no clear D. The germline V gene has CDR1 DFQATT and CDR2 SNEGSKA (reference sequence). This CDR3 contains 10 residues. V lost 2 bases and J lost 8, with 6 bases in between.

The CDR3 spells CASSFGGTGGTGYTF. In nucleotides, the CDR3 is TGCGCCAGCAGCTTTGGAGGGACAGGGGGCACTGGCTACACCTTC. The rearrangement joins TRBV5-1 to TRBJ1-2, with TRBD1 matching over 12 bases. V lost 2 bases and J lost 7; bases outside the gene matches: 6. This CDR3 contains 15 residues. The V gene's germline CDR1 is SGHRS and CDR2 YFSETQ.

This chain joins TRBV29-1 and TRBJ2-7; D is perhaps TRBD1 or TRBD2 (5 bases each). Trimming took 4 bases from V and 1 from J, leaving 11 bases between them. Germline CDR1 is SQVTM and CDR2 is ANQGSEA. The CDR3 runs to 13 residues. The CDR3 loop reads CSVGGVQSYEQYF. CDR3 bases: TGCAGCGTTGGAGGGGTCCAATCCTACGAGCAGTACTTC.

A word on this clone: At one end the junction does not follow the germline gene, possibly because of a read error. V usage is TRBV7-2 and J usage is TRBJ1-2, with D possibly TRBD1 on 5 matching bases. Germline V gene lookup returns CDR1 SGHTA and CDR2 FQGNSA. This CDR3 has 15 residues. CDR3: CASSLAAGRTIGPAF. The CDR3 bases are TGTGCCAGCAGCTTAGCTGCAGGGAGGACCATTGGGCCAGCCTTC.

The chain combines TRBV7-2 with TRBJ2-3, with 7 bases aligning to TRBD1. V shed 3 bases, J shed 0 bases, and the junction held 3 bases outside the gene matches. Looked up from germline, CDR1 is SGHTA and CDR2 is FQGNSA. This CDR3 spans 15 amino acids. The CDR3 here is CASSLLTGSTDTQYF. DNA of the CDR3: TGTGCCAGCAGCTTGCTGACAGGGAGCACAGATACGCAGTATTTT. Drawing the rest from reference TRBV7-2 and TRBJ2-3, the complete variable domain is GAGVSQSPSNKVTEKGKDVELRCDPISGHTALYWYRQSLGQGLEFLIYFQGNSAPDKSGLPSDRFSAERTGGSVSTLTIQRTQQEDSAVYLCASSLLTGSTDTQYFGPGTRLTVL.

This clone turned up a few times. The V gene is TRBV29-1, the J gene TRBJ1-2; the D is unclear. Trimming stripped 6 bases from V and 6 bases from J, with 8 bases between. The CDR3 is made up of 10 amino acids. The V gene's germline CDR1 is SQVTM and CDR2 ANQGSEA. CDR3 loop: CSVWWDGYTF. CDR3 DNA sequence: TGCAGCGTGTGGTGGGATGGCTACACCTTC.

The rearrangement links TRBV18 to TRBJ2-5, with D perhaps TRBD1 or TRBD2 (10 bases each). Germline values: CDR1 KGHSH, CDR2 LQKENI. CDR3 length equals 19 residues. V lost 6 bases, J lost 3 bases, and 29 bases lay in between. CDR3 protein: CASSGSGTGVLAGEETQYF. For the CDR3, the DNA is TGTGCCAGCTCCGGGTCCGGGACAGGGGTCCTAGCGGGAGAAGAGACCCAGTACTTC.

CDR3 nucleotides: TGTGCCAGCACCCCAGGGCGCACCCGGGGGACTGAAGCTTTCTTT. Translated: CASTPGRTRGTEAFF. The rearrangement links TRBV6-1 to TRBJ1-1; perhaps TRBD1 as D (5 bases). The germline V gene encodes CDR1 MNHNS and CDR2 SASEGT. Trimming removed 7 bases at V and 5 bases at J, with 20 bases between. The CDR3 consists of 15 residues.

V gene TRBV10-3 combines with J gene TRBJ2-1, with TRBD2 matching 7 bases. Trimming cost V 0 bases and J 5 bases; bases outside gene matches: 7. Germline V gene sequence: CDR1 ENHRY, CDR2 SYGVKD. The CDR3 extends over 16 amino acids. Here the CDR3 DNA reads TGTGCCATCAGTGAGTCGTTAGGACTAGTAAACAATGAGCAGTTCTTC. Amino acid sequence: CAISESLGLVNNEQFF.

The J gene is TRBJ2-5, the V gene TRBV20-1; D gene unclear. The CDR3 covers 11 residues. Germline V lookup: CDR1 DFQATT, CDR2 SNEGSKA (reference sequence). V dropped 0 bases and J dropped 5 bases, with 4 bases sitting between them. CDR3 sequence reads: CSARDYETQYF. CDR3 bases: TGCAGTGCTAGAGATTATGAGACCCAGTACTTC.

The V and J genes are TRBV19 and TRBJ1-1, with D possibly matching TRBD1 (6 bases). The V gene lost 9 bases and the J gene lost 0 bases, with 11 bases spanning the gap. This CDR3 comprises 13 residues. Germline loops: CDR1 LNHDA, CDR2 SQIVND (reference sequence). CDR3 region: CASGTQMNTEAFF. The CDR3 DNA reads as TGTGCCAGCGGGACACAGATGAACACTGAAGCTTTCTTT. Full variable domain (missing parts from reference TRBV19 and TRBJ1-1): DGGITQSPKYLFRKEGQNVTLSCEQNLNHDAMYWYRQDPGQGLRLIYYSQIVNDFQKGDIAEGYSVSREKKESFPLTVTSAQKNPTAFYLCASGTQMNTEAFFGQGTRLTVV.

In the case of this clone: This sample also contains other DNA sequences that code for the same CDR3. The chain uses TRBV28 and TRBJ2-2, with 8 bases fitting TRBD1. Trimming removed 4 bases from V and 3 bases from J; junction bases left unmatched: 1. The CDR3 totals 14 residues. Per germline, CDR1 MDHEN and CDR2 SYDVKM. The CDR3 DNA reads as TGTGCCAGCAGTTCGACAGGGGACACCGGGGAGCTGTTTTTT. Translated, it gives CASSSTGDTGELFF. Full variable domain (remainder filled in from reference TRBV28 and TRBJ2-2): DVKVTQSSRYLVKRTGEKVFLECVQDMDHENMFWYRQDPGLGLRLIYFSYDVKMKEKGDIPEGYSVSREKKERFSLILESASTNQTSMYLCASSSTGDTGELFFGEGSRLTVL.